The 9 T cell receptor beta chains reported below all come from one sample, sequenced in a study of blood T cell repertoires in COVID-19. Sequenced by immunoSEQ multiplex PCR; TCRdb stores in-frame clones only, minus some. The profile covers about 38,000 clones, with 84% appearing a single time and approximately 1.6% taken by the ten largest. The sample consisted of peripheral blood. Every receptor here comes from a man aged 55 to 69 with COVID-19, enrolled during active disease.

The chain recombines TRBV27 with TRBJ1-1; a weak D match, TRBD1 (5 bases). Trimming removed 5 bases at V and 3 bases at J, with 13 bases between. There are 14 residues in the CDR3. Germline loops: CDR1 MNHEY, CDR2 SMNVEV (reference sequence). In DNA, the CDR3 is TGTGCCAGCAGTACCCAGGGATTTTACACTGAAGCTTTCTTT. Translation: CASSTQGFYTEAFF.

The genes are TRBV5-8 and TRBJ1-4; 7 bases align to TRBD1. The V gene's germline CDR1 is SGHTS and CDR2 YDEGEE. This CDR3 comprises 15 residues. J lost 2 bases, V lost 3 bases, and 4 bases had no gene match. The CDR3 spells CASSSGQATNEKLFF. CDR3 coding DNA: TGTGCCAGCAGCTCCGGACAGGCCACTAATGAAAAACTGTTTTTT.

A few counts support this clone. The V call is TRBV9, the J call TRBJ2-3, with D perhaps matching TRBD2 (6 bases). The CDR3 consists of 15 residues. Germline-derived CDR1 and CDR2 are SGDLS and YYNGEE. V lost 1 base and J lost 2, with 11 bases in between. The CDR3 coding sequence is TGTGCCAGCAGCGTAACGGCGGGGCCCACAGATACGCAGTATTTT. This sequence encodes CASSVTAGPTDTQYF.

The rearrangement joins TRBV27 to TRBJ2-3; 7 bases are a match to TRBD1. The CDR3 extends over 16 amino acids. V shed 4 bases and J 2 bases; nucleotides not matched to a gene: 9. Germline V lookup: CDR1 MNHEY, CDR2 SMNVEV (reference sequence). The CDR3 nucleotides are TGTGCCAGCAGTTCGGGGCCGACAGGGAACACAGATACGCAGTATTTT. It encodes CASSSGPTGNTDTQYF.

The sample holds a few counts of this clone. V and J are TRBV30 and TRBJ1-6; D remains unclear. Germline V gene lookup returns CDR1 GTSNPN and CDR2 SVGIG (reference sequence). The CDR3 consists of 14 residues. Trimming took off 4 bases at V and 3 bases at J, with 10 bases between the two ends. CDR3 in amino acids: CAWTPGYYNSPLHF. Here the CDR3 DNA reads TGTGCCTGGACCCCCGGGTACTATAATTCACCCCTCCACTTT.

This chain uses TRBV18 with TRBJ1-5, with D possibly TRBD1 on 5 matching bases. V lost 4 bases and J lost 0, with 10 bases in between. This CDR3 is 15 amino acids long. Germline V lookup: CDR1 KGHSH, CDR2 LQKENI. The CDR3 DNA reads TGTGCCAGCTCACTTGGACAAAATAGCAATCAGCCCCAGCATTTT. It codes for CASSLGQNSNQPQHF.

This clone was observed a few times. This chain links TRBV7-9 with TRBJ1-2, with D tentatively TRBD1 (6 bases). This CDR3 contains 12 residues. Looked up from germline, CDR1 is SEHNR and CDR2 is FQNEAQ (reference sequence). The CDR3 coding sequence is TGTGCTGTCAACAGGGCCAGATATGGCTACACCTTC. This gives the protein CAVNRARYGYTF.

The chain has TRBV7-9 and TRBJ1-4, with D possibly being TRBD1 (5 bases). This CDR3 contains 15 residues. V shed 3 bases and J shed 2 bases, with 10 bases lying between them. The germline gives CDR1 SEHNR, CDR2 FQNEAQ (reference sequence). The CDR3, as DNA: TGTGCCAGCAGCTTCTCTGGGGGGACTAATGAAAAACTGTTTTTT. Amino acid sequence: CASSFSGGTNEKLFF. Combining the CDR3 with reference TRBV7-9 and TRBJ1-4 gives the whole variable domain DTGVSQNPRHKITKRGQNVTFRCDPISEHNRLYWYRQTLGQGPEFLTYFQNEAQLEKSRLLSDRFSAERPKGSFSTLEIQRTEQGDSAMYLCASSFSGGTNEKLFFGSGTQLSVL.

The CDR3 DNA sequence: TGTGCCAGCAGCCCGCGTCCTGTCCGACTAGCCAAAAACATTCAGTACTTC. Translation gives CASSPRPVRLAKNIQYF. The rearrangement links TRBV3-1 (or the pseudogene TRBV3-2) to TRBJ2-4; unclear D gene. Trimming shortened V by 4 bases and J by 0 bases, and 16 bases separated the two germline ends. The length of the CDR3 is 17 residues. The germline CDR1 and CDR2 sequences are LGHDT and YNNKEL (reference sequence).